Below are 10 T cell receptor beta chains sequenced from a single sample in a study of T cell repertoires in aging, cancer and after chemotherapy. A mixed TRB-A/B primer pool amplified rearranged TRB by multiplex touch-down PCR. TCRdb reprocessed the multiplex PCR reads with MiXCR, giving one entry per CDR3 protein. This table holds under 6,500 distinct CDR3 sequences, approximately 27% found once. Amplification of TCR beta used genomic DNA extracted from peripheral blood. The sample consisted of blood. The origin of the receptors is a human donor in good health.

To note about this clonotype: At one boundary the junction diverges from the germline segment, which might be a read error. The CDR3 spells CANSSQQREVSNEQFF. The CDR3 DNA reads as TGTGCCAACAGCTCCCAGCAGCGGGAGGTCTCCAATGAGCAGTTCTTC. V gene TRBV5-6 combines with J gene TRBJ2-1, with 9 bases that match TRBD2. There are 16 residues in the CDR3. The germline V gene has CDR1 SGHDT and CDR2 YYEEEE.

In its sample, this clonotype was seen a few times. J is TRBJ2-1 and V is TRBV5-5; TRBD1 aligns across 10 bases. From germline, CDR1 is SGHKS and CDR2 YYEKEE (reference sequence). The junction had 5 bases not matched to a gene; V was cut back by 4 bases and J by 7 bases. The length of the CDR3 is 14 residues. The CDR3 coding sequence is TGTGCCAGCAGCAAAGGACAGGGGGAAAATGAGCAGTTCTTC. Amino acid sequence: CASSKGQGENEQFF.

Turning to this clonotype: A much bigger clone sits one base away, suggesting this may be a read error. This sequence joins TRBV7-9 and TRBJ1-1; D remains unclear. The length of the CDR3 is 14 residues. Germline assignment: CDR1 SEHNR and CDR2 FQNEAQ (reference sequence). Trimming pared 1 base from V and 5 bases from J, leaving 11 bases between. The CDR3 sequence: CASSLGEGKTEAFF. In DNA form, the CDR3 reads TGTGCCAGCAGCTTAGGGGAAGGGAAGACTGAAGCTTTCTTT.

J is TRBJ2-2 and V is TRBV6-1, with D tentatively TRBD1 or TRBD2 (7 bases each). CDR1 and CDR2 (germline): MNHNS, SASEGT. The CDR3 contains 14 residues. The V end lost 10 bases, the J end lost 5 bases, and 17 bases lay between the germline ends. CDR3 region: CAISRQGGTGELFF. The CDR3, as DNA: TGTGCCATCAGCCGACAGGGAGGGACCGGGGAGCTGTTTTTT.

Judged by abundance, this clonotype is medium-sized. In DNA form, the CDR3 reads TGTGCCTGGAGATCCGGGACAGGGTACACTGAAGCTTTCTTT. This gives the protein CAWRSGTGYTEAFF. The rearrangement links TRBV30 to TRBJ1-1, with 9 bases fitting TRBD1. This CDR3 spans 14 amino acids. The V and J ends lost 3 bases and 3 bases, in that order; junction bases with no gene match: 5. CDR1 and CDR2 (germline): GTSNPN, SVGIG (reference sequence).

The chain uses TRBV27 and TRBJ1-5; 7 bases are a match to TRBD1. Germline lookup yields CDR1 MNHEY and CDR2 SMNVEV (reference sequence). The ends lost 6 bases at V and 2 bases at J; junction bases unmatched: 10. This CDR3 has 16 residues. CDR3 coding DNA: TGTGCCAGCAGGGGACTGACAGGGCGAGGCAATCAGCCCCAGCATTTT. Its translation: CASRGLTGRGNQPQHF.

This clonotype is labeled medium-sized (0.01 to 0.1%). This chain joins TRBV10-3 and TRBJ2-7, with 7 positions matching TRBD1. Germline CDR1 ENHRY, CDR2 SYGVKD. The length of the CDR3 is 12 residues. V trimming: 4 bases; J trimming: 11 bases; junction bases outside the gene matches: 8. The CDR3 region has the DNA TGTGCCATCAGTGGGACGACAGGGTGGGAGTACTTC. This codes for CAISGTTGWEYF.

This clonotype is labeled medium-sized. This sequence joins TRBV11-3 and TRBJ2-1; a weak D match, TRBD2 (6 bases). Trimming took off 0 bases at V and 9 bases at J, with 15 bases between the two ends. The germline CDR1 and CDR2 sequences are SGHNT and YENEEA. This CDR3 has 15 residues. The CDR3 spells CASSLELGGLLEQFF. The CDR3 DNA is TGTGCCAGCAGCTTAGAGTTGGGAGGTCTACTTGAGCAGTTCTTC. Combining the CDR3 with reference TRBV11-3 and TRBJ2-1 gives the whole variable domain EAGVVQSPRYKIIEKKQPVAFWCNPISGHNTLYWYLQNLGQGPELLIRYENEEAVDDSQLPKDRFSAERLKGVDSTLKIQPAELGDSAVYLCASSLELGGLLEQFFGPGTRLTVL.

By share, this clonotype counts as medium-sized. The rearrangement joins TRBV4-3 to TRBJ1-2; no reliable D call. This CDR3 region has 17 residues. The germline V gene encodes CDR1 LGHNA and CDR2 YSLEER. Trimming left V 1 base short and J 2 bases short, with 17 bases between. CDR3 coding DNA: TGCGCCAGCAGCCAAGGGATCCACGGCGGCCTGAACTATGGCTACACCTTC. Protein: CASSQGIHGGLNYGYTF.

This sequence joins TRBV11-2 and TRBJ2-1; 9 bases map to TRBD1. CDR1 and CDR2 (germline): SGHAT, FQNNGV. The CDR3 has 16 amino acids. V trimming: 5 bases; J trimming: 2 bases; junction bases outside the gene matches: 7. The CDR3 DNA is TGTGCCAGCAGCAATCTCGGACAGGGGCCCTACAATGAGCAGTTCTTC. Translated, it gives CASSNLGQGPYNEQFF.